This T cell receptor beta chain was observed in a study of response to subunit inactivated influenza vaccine. The V end lost 2 bases, the J end lost 0 bases, and 9 bases lay between the germline ends. The germline V gene encodes CDR1 ENHRY and CDR2 SYGVKD. The CDR3 covers 15 residues. This clonotype has at least ten counts. A single record per CDR3 protein comes from TCRdb applying MiXCR to the RT-PCR reads. The data show hundreds of thousands of distinct CDR3 sequences, about 11% seen once. The sample was also reused in another study, on T cells expressing NK-cell markers. That source reports: 5'RACE template switching with UMIs produced the TCR beta cDNA. Cells sorted as CD3+CD56+NKG2C+, CD3+CD56+NKG2C- and CD3+CD56-NKG2C+ T cells supplied the TCR beta repertoires. Several experiments confined sorting to alpha-beta TCR T cells with an anti-gamma-delta TCR antibody. The study found these clonotypes also leading the CD3+CD56-NKG2C+ fraction in several donors. Expanded NKG2C+ T cell clones were not confirmed as HCMV-specific.

The receptor was derived from a man aged 50-60 years who received an inactivated influenza vaccine. This material consisted of PBMCs from blood, taken on the day of vaccination. This sequence joins TRBV10-3 and TRBJ2-3; possible D gene TRBD1, 6 bases. CDR3 in amino acids: CAISEQGHSTDTQYF. Here the CDR3 DNA reads TGTGCCATCAGTGAGCAGGGGCATAGCACAGATACGCAGTATTTT.